The 6 T cell receptor beta chains listed next were all sequenced from one sample in a study of shared clonotypes between healthy human individuals (dated by TCRdb to about 2020). Library preparation employed the immunoSEQ multiplex PCR assay. TCRdb took this table from immuneACCESS and kept in-frame rearrangements with V and J called. Such tables lack part of the clones; where checked against another copy, unresolved V genes explain under half of the gap, and the rest is unexplained. For this sample the table gives a few million clones, of which around 93% were detected only once. The ten largest clones take up 0.3% to 0.4% of the sample. The specimen was naive CD4+ T cells from PBMCs. What this sample's cell subset or site label stands for: CD45RA+ positively selected. The receptors originated from a man aged 18 to 35 in good health. Some clones in this sample may be carry-over from other donors' samples.

This chain connects TRBV28 to TRBJ2-7, with D maybe TRBD1 (5 bases). The CDR3 length is 18 residues. V dropped 1 base and J dropped 0 bases, with 19 bases sitting between them. The germline V gene encodes CDR1 MDHEN and CDR2 SYDVKM. CDR3 sequence (DNA): TGTGCCAGCAGTTTATTGGGGCCTTTATCGGCCAGCTCCTACGAGCAGTACTTC. This translates into CASSLLGPLSASSYEQYF. Full variable domain (rest looked up from reference TRBV28 and TRBJ2-7): DVKVTQSSRYLVKRTGEKVFLECVQDMDHENMFWYRQDPGLGLRLIYFSYDVKMKEKGDIPEGYSVSREKKERFSLILESASTNQTSMYLCASSLLGPLSASSYEQYFGPGTRLTVT.

This clone turned up a few times. The rearrangement joins TRBV18 to TRBJ1-1; 9 nucleotides match TRBD1. Germline assignment: CDR1 KGHSH and CDR2 LQKENI. The CDR3 has 16 amino acids. J lost 1 base, V lost 3 bases, and 6 bases had no gene match. CDR3 loop: CASSPTGTGTNTEAFF. DNA for the CDR3: TGTGCCAGCTCACCCACCGGGACAGGGACGAACACTGAAGCTTTCTTT.

The J gene is TRBJ2-4, the V gene TRBV18, with unresolved D. Germline assignment: CDR1 KGHSH and CDR2 LQKENI. This CDR3 has 13 amino acids. V was cut by 3 bases and J by 6 bases, with 9 bases left in between. DNA for the CDR3: TGTGCCAGCTCACCGTTTGGCAGAAACATTCAGTACTTC. Its translation: CASSPFGRNIQYF.

V is TRBV5-1 and J is TRBJ2-4; tentative D call: TRBD2 (5 bases). V lost 2 bases and J lost 2, with 14 bases in between. Germline CDR1 is SGHRS and CDR2 is YFSETQ. The CDR3 is 16 amino acids. The CDR3 nucleotides are TGCGCCAGCAGCTTCGAGTCTAGAGGGACCAAAAACATTCAGTACTTC. As protein: CASSFESRGTKNIQYF.

The rearrangement uses TRBV19 and TRBJ2-5, with no clear D. Per germline, CDR1 LNHDA and CDR2 SQIVND (reference sequence). The V end lost 6 bases, the J end lost 2 bases, and 16 bases lay between the germline ends. The CDR3 is made up of 15 amino acids. CDR3 residues: CASRAAAKRQETQYF. The DNA of the CDR3 is TGTGCCAGTAGGGCGGCGGCCAAACGTCAAGAGACCCAGTACTTC.

As regards this clone: The same CDR3 is also encoded by other DNA sequences in this sample. The chain has TRBV4-1 and TRBJ1-2; D may be TRBD1 (6 bases). The CDR3 is 15 residues long. Trimming removed 3 bases at V and 2 bases at J, with 13 bases between. Germline CDR1 is MGHRA and CDR2 is YSYEKL. CDR3 loop: CASSHPDRTNYGYTF. The CDR3 nucleotides are TGCGCCAGCAGCCATCCCGACAGGACAAACTATGGCTACACCTTC.